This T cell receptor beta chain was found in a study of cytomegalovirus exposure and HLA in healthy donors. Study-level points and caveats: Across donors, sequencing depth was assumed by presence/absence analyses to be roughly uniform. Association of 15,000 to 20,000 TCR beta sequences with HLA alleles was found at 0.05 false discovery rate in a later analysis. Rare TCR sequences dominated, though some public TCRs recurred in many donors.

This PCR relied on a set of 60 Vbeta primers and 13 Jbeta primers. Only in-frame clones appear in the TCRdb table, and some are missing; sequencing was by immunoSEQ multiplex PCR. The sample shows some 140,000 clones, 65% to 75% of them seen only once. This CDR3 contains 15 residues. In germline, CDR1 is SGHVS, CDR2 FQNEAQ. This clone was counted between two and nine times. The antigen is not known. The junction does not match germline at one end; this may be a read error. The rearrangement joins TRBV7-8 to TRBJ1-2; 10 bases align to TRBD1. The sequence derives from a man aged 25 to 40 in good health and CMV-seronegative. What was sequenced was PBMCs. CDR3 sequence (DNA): TGTGCCAGCAGCGTTAGACAGGGGGCCAACTATGGCTACCCCTTC. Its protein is CASSVRQGANYGYPF.